Below, 16 T cell receptor beta chains from the same sample are listed, as sequenced in a study of cytotoxic CD8 clonotypes in ibrutinib-treated CLL. Using immunoSEQ multiplex PCR, the repertoire was profiled, and TCRdb retains in-frame clones only, with some absent. The table records 120,000 to 150,000 clones, 85% to 95% of them present only once. The sequencing used PBMCs, collected after 12 months of ibrutinib treatment. The receptors come from a human donor with chronic lymphocytic leukemia.

The gene calls are TRBV7-9 and TRBJ1-2; weak D call: TRBD1 (5 bases). The CDR3 runs 17 residues. V was cut by 2 bases and J by 4 bases, with 20 bases left in between. The V gene's germline CDR1 is SEHNR and CDR2 FQNEAQ (reference sequence). The CDR3 loop reads CASSLFLSAGTTYGYTF. CDR3 DNA: TGTGCCAGCAGCTTATTTTTGTCGGCAGGGACTACCTATGGCTACACCTTC.

The V gene is TRBV5-1, the J gene TRBJ2-3, with D perhaps matching TRBD2 (6 bases). Trimming stripped 4 bases from V and 0 bases from J, with 12 bases between. CDR3 length equals 15 residues. Germline CDR1 reads SGHRS; CDR2 reads YFSETQ. The DNA of the CDR3 is TGCGCCAGCAGCCCCTCTAGCGCCAGCACAGATACGCAGTATTTT. Translation: CASSPSSASTDTQYF.

This sequence joins TRBV30 and TRBJ1-2; D uncertain. Trimming shortened V by 3 bases and J by 7 bases, and 12 bases separated the two germline ends. The CDR3 is 12 amino acids. Germline-derived CDR1 and CDR2 are GTSNPN and SVGIG (reference sequence). For the CDR3, the DNA is TGTGCCTGGAGGGCCGCTTCTGGTGGCTACACCTTC. It is translated as CAWRAASGGYTF.

V gene TRBV11-3 combines with J gene TRBJ2-2; tentatively, D is TRBD1 or TRBD2 (5 bases each). Between the trimmed V and J ends, which lost 5 bases and 4 bases, there was a span of 11 bases. The CDR3 extends over 14 amino acids. Germline V gene sequence: CDR1 SGHNT, CDR2 YENEEA. The CDR3 protein is CASSPGPSTGELFF. Written as DNA, the CDR3 is TGTGCCAGCAGCCCGGGACCGTCCACCGGGGAGCTGTTTTTT.

V is TRBV29-1 and J is TRBJ1-2; D is unclear. Germline-derived CDR1 and CDR2 are SQVTM and ANQGSEA. The V gene lost 2 bases and the J gene lost 8 bases, with 15 bases spanning the gap. This CDR3 has 13 amino acids. This CDR3 is CSVETARGLGYTF. The CDR3, as DNA: TGCAGCGTTGAAACCGCGAGAGGCCTCGGCTACACCTTC.

This clone was detected only a few times. This chain connects TRBV29-1 to TRBJ1-1; D gene uncertain. Germline lookup yields CDR1 SQVTM and CDR2 ANQGSEA. The CDR3 is 10 residues long. Trimming shortened V by 4 bases and J by 6 bases, and 6 bases separated the two germline ends. The CDR3 DNA follows: TGCAGCGTTGTGGAGGCTGAAGCTTTCTTT. Translated: CSVVEAEAFF.

V usage is TRBV7-9 and J usage is TRBJ2-4; D perhaps matches TRBD2 (6 bases). This CDR3 is built from 14 residues. V was shortened by 1 base and J by 5 bases, with 9 bases between the two germline ends. Germline values: CDR1 SEHNR, CDR2 FQNEAQ (reference sequence). CDR3: CASSLGGLQNIQYF. The CDR3 DNA reads TGTGCCAGCAGCTTAGGGGGACTGCAAAACATTCAGTACTTC.

V usage is TRBV28 and J usage is TRBJ1-2, with TRBD1 matching over 7 bases. Germline V gene data show CDR1 as MDHEN and CDR2 as SYDVKM. The CDR3 contains 16 residues. V shed 4 bases, J shed 3 bases, and the junction held 11 bases outside the gene matches. The CDR3 sequence: CASSSQLGTADYGYTF. The CDR3 nucleotides are TGTGCCAGCAGTTCACAACTTGGGACAGCGGACTATGGCTACACCTTC.

V gene TRBV7-8 combines with J gene TRBJ1-1; D not certain. The CDR3 is made up of 13 amino acids. With 4 bases removed from V and 2 bases from J, the gap between germline ends came to 8 bases. Germline CDR1 SGHVS, CDR2 FQNEAQ. In DNA form, the CDR3 reads TGTGCCAGCAGCTCGGGCCCAAACACTGAAGCTTTCTTT. Amino acids: CASSSGPNTEAFF.

In nucleotides, the CDR3 is TGTGCCAGCAGTTACTCGGGGACTAGCGTCACCTACGAGCAGTACTTC. This sequence encodes CASSYSGTSVTYEQYF. The J gene is TRBJ2-7, the V gene TRBV6-5; 10 bases fit TRBD2. CDR3 length equals 16 residues. V trimming: 0 bases; J trimming: 2 bases; junction bases outside the gene matches: 4. CDR1 and CDR2 from the germline V gene are MNHEY and SVGAGI.

V is TRBV30 and J is TRBJ2-2; D might be TRBD1 (6 bases). Trimming pared 4 bases from V and 7 bases from J, leaving 19 bases between. Germline V CDR1 and CDR2: GTSNPN, SVGIG (reference sequence). The CDR3 covers 15 residues. DNA of the CDR3: TGTGCCTGGATGAAGGGCAGGGGATCAGGCGGGGAGCTGTTTTTT. It encodes CAWMKGRGSGGELFF.

The genes are TRBV28 and TRBJ2-3; TRBD1 agrees at 7 bases. From germline, CDR1 is MDHEN and CDR2 SYDVKM. With 4 bases clipped from V and 0 bases from J, the junction kept 4 bases outside the gene matches. This CDR3 has 15 residues. Here the CDR3 DNA reads TGTGCCAGCAGTTCGTCGGGACAGAGCACAGATACGCAGTATTTT. It translates to CASSSSGQSTDTQYF.

Only one count was recorded for this clone. The V and J genes are TRBV30 and TRBJ1-1, with 7 nucleotides matching TRBD1. This CDR3 region has 14 residues. CDR1 is GTSNPN, CDR2 SVGIG, per germline (reference sequence). J was trimmed by 2 bases and V by 2 bases; bases with no gene match: 5. The CDR3: CAWSPGQANTEAFF. The CDR3 nucleotides read TGTGCCTGGAGTCCCGGACAGGCAAACACTGAAGCTTTCTTT.

The chain links TRBV7-2 to TRBJ2-1, with D possibly TRBD2 on 5 matching bases. This CDR3 contains 14 residues. V shed 1 base and J shed 10 bases, with 14 bases lying between them. From germline, CDR1 is SGHTA and CDR2 FQGNSA. CDR3 region: CASSLEPGLYEQFF. For the CDR3, the DNA is TGTGCCAGCAGCTTAGAACCGGGATTATACGAGCAGTTCTTC.

The rearrangement joins TRBV6-5 to TRBJ2-1; 8 nucleotides line up with TRBD2. Germline CDR1 reads MNHEY; CDR2 reads SVGAGI. The CDR3 has 15 amino acids. V trimming: 6 bases; J trimming: 2 bases; junction bases outside the gene matches: 6. The DNA for the CDR3 is TGTGCCAGCAGAACAGCGGGAGCTGCCTACAATGAGCAGTTCTTC. This translates into CASRTAGAAYNEQFF.

The gene calls are TRBV28 and TRBJ2-3; D is uncertain. The CDR3 runs to 13 residues. Trimming left V 7 bases short and J 4 bases short, with 12 bases between. The germline V gene has CDR1 MDHEN and CDR2 SYDVKM. In DNA, the CDR3 is TGTGCCAGCACCTTCCTCGGTCCAGATACGCAGTATTTT. It codes for CASTFLGPDTQYF.